The rows below give T cell receptor beta chains drawn from one sample of a study of human T cells and chemical hapten exposure. TCRdb re-derived calls from the RACE reads in MiXCR, one entry per CDR3 protein. This table holds 190,000 or so distinct CDR3 sequences, just under 30% found once. This specimen was whole blood, taken in connection with sensitization to the hapten diphenylcyclopropenone (DPC). The receptors originated from a woman aged 30 to 39 with alopecia areata. Some clones in this sample may be carry-over from other donors' samples. Each CDR3 is given with its conserved first and last residue. D genes are given only for firm matches. Clone size is not always given. Where it is, it says once, few, many or a class for expanded clones.

size	length	J	V	D	DNA	CDR3
NA	14	TRBJ2-5	TRBV15	NA	TGTGCCACCAGCCCTCGGACTAACCAAGAGACCCAGTACTTC	CATSPRTNQETQYF
NA	14	TRBJ2-5	TRBV11-2	TRBD1	TGTGCCAGCACCACTGGACAGGTCGGGGAGACCCAGTACTTC	CASTTGQVGETQYF
few	14	TRBJ2-3	TRBV7-8	TRBD1	TGTGCCAGCAGCTTAGGGACAGGGGGGAATACGCAGTATTTT	CASSLGTGGNTQYF
many	14	TRBJ1-5	TRBV28	NA	TGTGCCAGCAGTCCCCCCCGGGGGGATCAGCCCCAGCATTTT	CASSPPRGDQPQHF
NA	14	TRBJ2-1	TRBV3-1	TRBD2	TGTGCCAGCAGCCAACTAGCGGGGGACAATGAGCAGTTCTTC	CASSQLAGDNEQFF
few	14	TRBJ1-2	TRBV7-2	NA	TGTGCCAGCAGCTTAGACGCCGGAGGCTATGGCTACACCTTC	CASSLDAGGYGYTF
NA	16	TRBJ1-2	TRBV20-1	TRBD1	TGCAGTGCTAGAGATGGGGCAGGGGGGGATAACTATGGCTACACCTTC	CSARDGAGGDNYGYTF
few	15	TRBJ2-1	TRBV5-5	TRBD1	TGTGCCAGCAACCCGGGACAGGGTATCTACAATGAGCAGTTCTTC	CASNPGQGIYNEQFF
NA	14	TRBJ2-5	TRBV6-6	TRBD2	TGTGCCAGCAGTTACGGGAGGGGTGGAGAGACCCAGTACTTC	CASSYGRGGETQYF
many	15	TRBJ2-2	TRBV20-1	TRBD1	TGCAGTGCTAGAAGACAGGGGAATTTCCCCGGGGAGCTGTTTTTT	CSARRQGNFPGELFF
NA	13	TRBJ2-3	TRBV5-1	NA	TGCGCCAGCAGCTTCGGGGAAGCAGATACGCAGTATTTT	CASSFGEADTQYF
NA	10	TRBJ1-2	TRBV29-1	NA	TGCAGCGTTGGGGGAGGAGGCTACACCTTC	CSVGGGGYTF
NA	15	TRBJ1-1	TRBV28	TRBD1	TGTGCCAGCAGTACAGGGGGACACCAGAACACTGAAGCTTTCTTT	CASSTGGHQNTEAFF
few	13	TRBJ1-1	TRBV24-1	TRBD1	TGTGCCACCTCAGGGGGCGTGGGCACTGAAGCTTTCTTT	CATSGGVGTEAFF
few	12	TRBJ2-1	TRBV2	NA	TGTGCCAGCAGTGAAGACTGGGCTGAGCAGTTCTTC	CASSEDWAEQFF
few	12	TRBJ1-3	TRBV9	NA	TGTGCCAGCAGCGTAGATGAAAACACCATATATTTT	CASSVDENTIYF
few	15	TRBJ2-3	TRBV4-3	TRBD2	TGCGCCAGCAGCCAACTAGCGGGAGGCACAGATACGCAGTATTTT	CASSQLAGGTDTQYF
few	14	TRBJ1-6	TRBV28	NA	TGTGCCAGCAGTTCCGGGACGGGGAATTCACCCCTCCACTTT	CASSSGTGNSPLHF
NA	13	TRBJ2-3	TRBV20-1	NA	TGCAGTGCTAGAAGGGAGTTCACAGATACGCAGTATTTT	CSARREFTDTQYF
NA	17	TRBJ1-6	TRBV12-3/TRBV12-4	NA	TGTGCCAGCAGTTCCGACCCCCCGAGCTCCTATAATTCACCCCTCCACTTT	CASSSDPPSSYNSPLHF
NA	15	TRBJ2-3	TRBV24-1	TRBD2	TGTGCCACCAGTGACACTAGCGGGGTTGAAGATACGCAGTATTTT	CATSDTSGVEDTQYF
few	16	TRBJ2-3	TRBV7-9	TRBD1	TGTGCCAGCAGCTTCCGCAGACAGGGGCCCACAGATACGCAGTATTTT	CASSFRRQGPTDTQYF
NA	15	TRBJ2-7	TRBV6-2/TRBV6-3	NA	TGTGCCAGCAGCCCCTATTCGCCGGAGGGCTACGAGCAGTACTTC	CASSPYSPEGYEQYF
NA	12	TRBJ2-4	TRBV28	NA	TGTGCCAGCAGGCAACCGGCCGGACTACAGTACTTC	CASRQPAGLQYF
NA	13	TRBJ2-5	TRBV5-4	NA	TGTGCCAGCAGCCTGATAGACCAAGAGACCCAGTACTTC	CASSLIDQETQYF
few	14	TRBJ2-7	TRBV10-3	TRBD1	TGTGCCATCAGCCTTACAGGGGGCGAAAACGAGCAGTACTTC	CAISLTGGENEQYF
few	15	TRBJ2-2	TRBV28	TRBD1	TGTGCCAGCAGTTCGGTACAGGGGGCCACCGGGGAGCTGTTTTTT	CASSSVQGATGELFF
few	11	TRBJ2-3	TRBV28	TRBD1	TGTGCCAGCGAGGGACAGGACCTGCAGTATTTT	CASEGQDLQYF
NA	16	TRBJ2-3	TRBV29-1	TRBD2	TGCAGCGTTGAAGATATATTCCAGCGGGGAGCAGATACGCAGTATTTT	CSVEDIFQRGADTQYF
NA	8	TRBJ2-7	TRBV5-6	NA	TGTGCCAGCAGCTCGGACTTCTTC	CASSSDFF
NA	13	TRBJ1-5	TRBV10-3	NA	TGTGCCATCAGTGGGACAAAGGATCAGCCCCAGCATTTT	CAISGTKDQPQHF
NA	14	TRBJ2-5	TRBV20-1	TRBD2	TGCAGTGCTAGAGATCCCCGGGGGGGAGAGACCCAGTACTTC	CSARDPRGGETQYF
once	12	TRBJ2-1	TRBV6-6	NA	TGTGCCAGCAGTTACTCTTCGAATGAGCAGTTCTTC	CASSYSSNEQFF
NA	16	TRBJ1-5	TRBV27	NA	TGTGCCAGCAGTTTGAAGCCTGGGGGGAGCAATCAGCCCCAGCATTTT	CASSLKPGGSNQPQHF
NA	15	TRBJ1-3	TRBV6-5	NA	TGTGCCAGCAGTTTTGGGCGGAACTCTGGAAACACCATATATTTT	CASSFGRNSGNTIYF
once	14	TRBJ2-3	TRBV11-2	NA	TGTGCCAGCAGCCTTAGCAAGGGGCGGGATACGCAGTATTTT	CASSLSKGRDTQYF
few	15	TRBJ2-1	TRBV11-1	NA	TGTGCCAGCAGACGCAACCGGGACATATACAATGAGCAGTTCTTC	CASRRNRDIYNEQFF
NA	16	TRBJ1-1	TRBV18	TRBD1	TGTGCCAGCTCACTCCGACAGGGAAACCTTGTCGCTGAAGCTTTCTTT	CASSLRQGNLVAEAFF
NA	15	TRBJ2-2	TRBV4-2	NA	TGTGCCAGCAGCCAAGACCGGACGAACACCGGGGAGCTGTTTTTT	CASSQDRTNTGELFF
NA	14	TRBJ2-3	TRBV29-1	TRBD2	TGCAGCGTTGAAGGTAGCGGGGGGGCAGATACGCAGTATTTT	CSVEGSGGADTQYF
NA	15	TRBJ2-5	TRBV5-1	TRBD2	TGCGCCAGCAGCGGGGTAGCGGGAGGATCGGAGACCCAGTACTTC	CASSGVAGGSETQYF
NA	17	TRBJ2-1	TRBV6-2/TRBV6-3	NA	TGTGCCAGCAGTTACTCCCCGACCGGTGGGTTATACAATGAGCAGTTCTTC	CASSYSPTGGLYNEQFF